These T cell receptor beta chains were read from a single sample in a study of cytomegalovirus exposure and HLA in healthy donors. Profiled with immunoSEQ multiplex PCR; TCRdb holds only in-frame clones, not every one. The repertoire holds around 150,000 clones, with around 66% as singletons. Specimen: PBMCs. The receptors shown here come from a woman aged 60-75 years in good health and CMV-seronegative. Each CDR3 is given with its conserved first and last residue. Fields, in order: J gene, V gene, CDR3 protein.

>TRBJ2-2|TRBV6-5
CASSWTSGRLTGELFF
>TRBJ2-2|TRBV6-6
CASSYSTGGTGELFF
>TRBJ1-2|TRBV2
CASRRGSNYGYTF
>TRBJ2-5|TRBV7-7
CASSLLAGGHETQYF
>TRBJ2-1|TRBV7-9
CASSLEGGRYNEQFF
>TRBJ1-5|TRBV29-1
CSVLGQAGQPQHF
>TRBJ1-2|TRBV19
CASRGVEGAFGYTF
>TRBJ1-2|TRBV20-1
CRASGDYGYTF
>TRBJ1-2|TRBV5-4
CASSLVQAGYGYTF
>TRBJ1-3|TRBV7-2
CASSFGNGNTIYF
>TRBJ2-3|TRBV6-1
CSTTSGMTDTQYF
>TRBJ1-1|TRBV19
CASSIGWGGTEAFF
>TRBJ2-7|TRBV4-3
CASSPGQARGGQYF
>TRBJ2-7|TRBV27
CASSLLGQGWEQYF
>TRBJ1-1|TRBV9
CASSVWDGQGDTEAFF